These T cell receptor beta chains were read from a single sample in a study of blood T cell repertoires in COVID-19. Sequencing used immunoSEQ multiplex PCR; TCRdb keeps in-frame clones, though not all of them. The profile shows 55,000 or so clones, about nine tenths of them singletons. Specimen: peripheral blood. The receptors originated from a man in his forties or fifties with COVID-19, enrolled during active disease. The CDR3 runs from the conserved cysteine through the conserved F or W. D genes are given only for firm matches. The listing skips clone size in some rows; elsewhere it reads once, few, many or a size class.

size: once
D: .
V: TRBV19
J: TRBJ1-5
CDR3: CATRLTGTSNQPQHF
DNA: TGTGCCACCCGGCTAACGGGAACAAGCAATCAGCCCCAGCATTTT

size: once
D: TRBD2
V: TRBV11-3
J: TRBJ2-2
CDR3: CASSRDSGSKTGELFF
DNA: TGTGCCAGCAGCCGAGATAGCGGGAGTAAAACCGGGGAGCTGTTTTTT

size: medium-sized
D: .
V: TRBV10-3
J: TRBJ1-5
CDR3: CAISEADNQPQHF
DNA: TGTGCCATCAGTGAGGCGGATAATCAGCCCCAGCATTTT

size: .
D: .
V: TRBV30
J: TRBJ1-5
CDR3: CAWSGGQGNQPQHF
DNA: TGTGCCTGGAGTGGGGGGCAAGGCAATCAGCCCCAGCATTTT

size: .
D: .
V: TRBV11-2
J: TRBJ1-3
CDR3: CASSPTGGSGNTIYF
DNA: TGTGCCAGCAGCCCCACAGGCGGGAGTGGAAACACCATATATTTT

size: .
D: .
V: TRBV19
J: TRBJ1-1
CDR3: CASSLQTPNTEAFF
DNA: TGTGCCAGTAGTTTGCAGACTCCGAACACTGAAGCTTTCTTT

size: .
D: TRBD2
V: TRBV9
J: TRBJ2-5
CDR3: CASSVAGGSQETQYF
DNA: TGTGCCAGCAGCGTAGCGGGAGGCTCACAAGAGACCCAGTACTTC

size: .
D: .
V: TRBV12-3/TRBV12-4
J: TRBJ1-2
CDR3: CASRPTGPRGYTF
DNA: TGTGCCAGCAGACCTACAGGGCCCCGGGGCTACACCTTC

size: .
D: TRBD1
V: TRBV28
J: TRBJ2-7
CDR3: CASSASGTGHLYEQYF
DNA: TGTGCCAGCAGTGCATCCGGGACAGGGCACCTTTACGAGCAGTACTTC

size: .
D: TRBD2
V: TRBV15
J: TRBJ2-1
CDR3: CATSRDTSGGHNEQFF
DNA: TGTGCCACCAGCAGAGACACTAGCGGGGGTCACAATGAGCAGTTCTTC

size: .
D: .
V: TRBV3-1/TRBV3-2
J: TRBJ1-1
CDR3: CASSLNRVRTEAFF
DNA: TGTGCCAGCAGCCTGAACAGGGTCCGCACTGAAGCTTTCTTT

size: .
D: .
V: TRBV20-1
J: TRBJ2-7
CDR3: CSASRGGVSSYEQYF
DNA: TGCAGTGCTAGTAGAGGAGGGGTGAGCTCCTACGAGCAGTACTTC

size: once
D: TRBD1
V: TRBV6-6
J: TRBJ1-2
CDR3: CASSNRGANYGYTF
DNA: TGTGCCAGCAGTAACAGGGGGGCTAACTATGGCTACACCTTC

size: .
D: .
V: TRBV7-2
J: TRBJ1-1
CDR3: CASGQGLGNTEAFF
DNA: TGTGCCAGCGGGCAGGGTTTGGGGAACACTGAAGCTTTCTTT

size: few
D: .
V: TRBV6-1
J: TRBJ1-5
CDR3: CASSEGASSQPQHF
DNA: TGTGCCAGCAGTGAAGGAGCGTCGAGTCAGCCCCAGCATTTT

size: .
D: TRBD1
V: TRBV7-9
J: TRBJ1-6
CDR3: CASSSSDRVLNSPLHF
DNA: TGTGCCAGCAGCTCCTCGGACAGGGTGTTGAATTCACCCCTCCACTTT

size: .
D: .
V: TRBV9
J: TRBJ1-2
CDR3: CASSVTGGGYTF
DNA: TGTGCCAGCAGCGTAACGGGAGGGGGCTACACCTTC

size: once
D: TRBD2
V: TRBV5-1
J: TRBJ2-2
CDR3: CASSLELAGGSLGTGELFF
DNA: TGCGCCAGCAGCTTGGAGCTAGCGGGAGGGTCCTTGGGGACCGGGGAGCTGTTTTTT

size: once
D: TRBD2
V: TRBV7-2
J: TRBJ2-3
CDR3: CASSPHLFSGLTDTQYF
DNA: TGTGCCAGCAGTCCCCACCTTTTTAGCGGGTTGACAGATACGCAGTATTTT

size: .
D: .
V: TRBV10-1
J: TRBJ2-7
CDR3: CASSDIQGFLGGEQYF
DNA: TGCGCCAGCAGCGATATACAGGGCTTCCTTGGTGGTGAGCAGTACTTC

size: .
D: TRBD1
V: TRBV5-5
J: TRBJ1-2
CDR3: CASSLSGTGPYGYTF
DNA: TGTGCCAGCAGCTTATCCGGGACAGGGCCCTATGGCTACACCTTC

size: .
D: .
V: TRBV28
J: TRBJ1-6
CDR3: CASSPGQPNSPLHF
DNA: TGTGCCAGCAGCCCAGGACAGCCAAATTCACCCCTCCACTTT

size: .
D: TRBD2
V: TRBV5-1
J: TRBJ2-1
CDR3: CASSPSLAGGPNEQFF
DNA: TGCGCCAGCAGCCCTAGTCTAGCGGGGGGGCCGAATGAGCAGTTCTTC

size: few
D: TRBD2
V: TRBV19
J: TRBJ2-1
CDR3: CASSLGGLAGDRDIDNEQFF
DNA: TGTGCCAGTAGTTTAGGTGGACTAGCGGGAGATAGGGACATTGACAATGAGCAGTTCTTC

size: once
D: TRBD1
V: TRBV9
J: TRBJ2-7
CDR3: CASSVGGQSYEQYF
DNA: TGTGCCAGCAGCGTAGGGGGACAGTCCTACGAGCAGTACTTC

size: .
D: .
V: TRBV11-2
J: TRBJ2-3
CDR3: CASIDRRGNTDTQYF
DNA: TGTGCCAGCATCGACAGGCGGGGGAACACAGATACGCAGTATTTT

size: .
D: .
V: TRBV18
J: TRBJ2-3
CDR3: CASSPRSRSTDTQYF
DNA: TGTGCCAGCTCACCACGGAGCCGGAGCACAGATACGCAGTATTTT

size: .
D: TRBD1
V: TRBV5-1
J: TRBJ2-5
CDR3: CASSKGQGSETQYF
DNA: TGCGCCAGCAGCAAAGGACAGGGCTCGGAGACCCAGTACTTC

size: .
D: .
V: TRBV5-5
J: TRBJ1-6
CDR3: CASSPQGWDYNSPLHF
DNA: TGTGCCAGCAGCCCACAGGGTTGGGACTATAATTCACCCCTCCACTTT

size: once
D: TRBD1
V: TRBV4-1
J: TRBJ1-1
CDR3: CASSPLDRGLTEAFF
DNA: TGCGCCAGCAGCCCCCTGGACAGGGGCTTGACTGAAGCTTTCTTT

size: few
D: .
V: TRBV7-8
J: TRBJ2-7
CDR3: CASSPPGRAEQYF
DNA: TGTGCCAGCAGCCCCCCGGGCAGGGCCGAGCAGTACTTC

size: .
D: .
V: TRBV6-1
J: TRBJ1-5
CDR3: CASSEAGGGWQPQHF
DNA: TGTGCCAGCAGTGAAGCGGGAGGGGGGTGGCAGCCCCAGCATTTT

size: .
D: .
V: TRBV7-9
J: TRBJ2-6
CDR3: CASSLAEISGANVLTF
DNA: TGTGCCAGCAGCTTAGCGGAGATCTCTGGGGCCAACGTCCTGACTTTC

size: .
D: TRBD2
V: TRBV5-8
J: TRBJ2-1
CDR3: CASSLGGLAVDEQFF
DNA: TGTGCCAGCAGCTTGGGGGGACTAGCGGTTGATGAGCAGTTCTTC

size: .
D: TRBD2
V: TRBV5-1
J: TRBJ2-7
CDR3: CASSRTPSGNSYEQYF
DNA: TGCGCCAGCAGCCGAACCCCTAGCGGTAACTCCTACGAGCAGTACTTC

size: .
D: .
V: TRBV12-3/TRBV12-4
J: TRBJ2-3
CDR3: CASSFAAADTQYF
DNA: TGTGCCAGCAGTTTTGCGGCAGCAGATACGCAGTATTTT

size: .
D: TRBD2
V: TRBV5-4
J: TRBJ2-3
CDR3: CASSLEGSGGARDTQYF
DNA: TGTGCCAGCAGCTTGGAGGGTAGCGGGGGGGCCAGAGATACGCAGTATTTT

size: once
D: TRBD1
V: TRBV14
J: TRBJ1-6
CDR3: CASSQQRGGRSPLHF
DNA: TGTGCCAGCAGCCAACAGCGAGGGGGCAGGTCACCCCTCCACTTT

size: .
D: TRBD2
V: TRBV19
J: TRBJ2-5
CDR3: CASSTPGLAGQETQYF
DNA: TGTGCCAGTAGTACTCCGGGACTAGCGGGCCAAGAGACCCAGTACTTC

size: .
D: TRBD1
V: TRBV5-1
J: TRBJ2-7
CDR3: CASSLGTGILEQYF
DNA: TGCGCCAGCAGCTTGGGGACAGGCATCCTCGAGCAGTACTTC